The 21 T cell receptor beta chains given below trace back to one sample, sequenced in a study of CD4 T cells in relation to SARS-CoV-2 and coronaviruses. Their antigens remain unidentified. Sequencing was performed with immunoSEQ multiplex PCR; in TCRdb, only in-frame clones are kept and a portion is missing. The table lists about 30,000 clones, about four fifths of them singletons. The sequencing sample was made of memory CD4+ T cells from PBMCs, cultured in vitro. The source is an adult with COVID-19.

The chain joins TRBV27 to TRBJ1-5; 9 nucleotides line up with TRBD1. The germline V gene encodes CDR1 MNHEY and CDR2 SMNVEV (reference sequence). The J segment lost 7 bases and the V segment lost 5 bases, leaving 9 bases of the junction unmatched. The CDR3 is made up of 15 amino acids. The CDR3 here is CASSPIQGAWQPQHF. In DNA, the CDR3 is TGTGCCAGCAGTCCCATACAGGGGGCATGGCAGCCCCAGCATTTT.

This chain uses TRBV4-1 with TRBJ2-6; D is possibly TRBD1 (7 bases). CDR3 length: 17 amino acids. The V gene's germline CDR1 is MGHRA and CDR2 YSYEKL. The germline V and J ends were trimmed by 4 bases and 5 bases, with 18 bases remaining between them. In nucleotides, the CDR3 is TGCGCCAGCAGCCCTTCCAGGGGGGAAAACTGGGCCAACGTCCTGACTTTC. Its translation is CASSPSRGENWANVLTF.

The chain uses TRBV23-1 and TRBJ2-5; D is uncertain. TRBV23-1 is placed among ORFs of uncertain function. Trimming pared 3 bases from V and 2 bases from J, leaving 19 bases between. The CDR3 length is 17 residues. CDR3 residues: CASSHVPGRLRQETQYF. The CDR3 nucleotides read TGCGCCAGCAGTCACGTCCCCGGACGGCTACGGCAAGAGACCCAGTACTTC.

This CDR3 reads CASSWGASGAGANVLTF. The CDR3 DNA reads TGTGCCAGCAGTTGGGGGGCTTCGGGGGCTGGGGCCAACGTCCTGACTTTC. The genes are TRBV28 and TRBJ2-6; D is possibly TRBD1 or TRBD2 (6 bases each). Germline V gene lookup returns CDR1 MDHEN and CDR2 SYDVKM. The CDR3 is made up of 17 amino acids. V was pared by 4 bases and J by 2 bases, with 15 bases between.

The CDR3 loop is CASSPGLAGITDTQYF. The CDR3 DNA reads as TGTGCCAGCAGCCCGGGACTAGCGGGAATCACAGATACGCAGTATTTT. V gene TRBV28 combines with J gene TRBJ2-3, with 13 bases fitting TRBD2. This CDR3 spans 16 amino acids. The V and J ends lost 6 bases and 2 bases, in that order; junction bases with no gene match: 5. The V gene's germline CDR1 is MDHEN and CDR2 SYDVKM.

The gene calls are TRBV5-1 and TRBJ2-7, with 9 bases aligning to TRBD1. Germline assignment: CDR1 SGHRS and CDR2 YFSETQ. This CDR3 has 15 residues. The J segment lost 5 bases and the V segment lost 0 bases, leaving 6 bases of the junction unmatched. The CDR3 sequence is CASSLGDRAPHEQYF. CDR3 nucleotides: TGCGCCAGCAGCTTGGGGGACAGGGCTCCCCACGAGCAGTACTTC.

V and J are TRBV15 and TRBJ2-7, with 9 bases aligning to TRBD1. After removal of 5 bases from V and 0 bases from J, the junction contained 14 bases not matched to a gene. CDR3 length: 18 amino acids. The germline V gene encodes CDR1 LNHNV and CDR2 YYDKDF (reference sequence). The CDR3 loop is CATSSPGQGYYSSYEQYF. The CDR3 nucleotides are TGTGCCACCAGCTCTCCGGGACAGGGTTATTATAGCTCCTACGAGCAGTACTTC.

This CDR3 reads CASSSTRGTEAFF. CDR3 nucleotides: TGTGCCAGCAGCTCCACCCGAGGGACTGAAGCTTTCTTT. The J gene is TRBJ1-1, the V gene TRBV11-2; no clear D. With 4 bases removed from V and 5 bases from J, the gap between germline ends came to 11 bases. Per the germline V gene, CDR1 is SGHAT and CDR2 is FQNNGV. This CDR3 is built from 13 residues.

This clone came up a few times. V usage is TRBV19 and J usage is TRBJ1-5, with a possible D match to TRBD1 (5 bases). Looked up from germline, CDR1 is LNHDA and CDR2 is SQIVND (reference sequence). Trimming took 0 bases from V and 6 from J, leaving 12 bases between them. CDR3 size: 15 residues. The CDR3 protein is CASSIESGGVQPQHF. The CDR3 DNA sequence: TGTGCCAGTAGTATAGAGTCGGGGGGAGTTCAGCCCCAGCATTTT.

This clone was seen only a few times. V usage is TRBV29-1 and J usage is TRBJ1-1; weak D call: TRBD1 (6 bases). V was trimmed by 6 bases and J by 10 bases, leaving 12 bases between them. Germline assignment: CDR1 SQVTM and CDR2 ANQGSEA. There are 10 residues in the CDR3. In DNA form, the CDR3 reads TGCAGCGTCCACAGGGATTTAGCTTTCTTT. This sequence encodes CSVHRDLAFF.

The chain couples TRBV7-9 to TRBJ2-2, with TRBD1 identical over 8 bases. Germline CDR1 SEHNR, CDR2 FQNEAQ (reference sequence). The CDR3 consists of 15 residues. Germline trimming cut 7 bases from V and 6 bases from J; bases unmatched to any gene: 10. The CDR3 sequence: CASTPGRQGPGELFF. CDR3 coding DNA: TGTGCCAGCACCCCCGGGAGACAGGGGCCCGGGGAGCTGTTTTTT.

V gene TRBV5-1 combines with J gene TRBJ2-5; D is possibly TRBD2 (6 bases). Germline loops: CDR1 SGHRS, CDR2 YFSETQ. The CDR3 extends over 17 amino acids. V was clipped by 4 bases and J by 4 bases, with 23 bases between them. The CDR3 bases are TGCGCCAGCAGCCAAGGGGTCGGGAGATACGCCCTAGAGACCCAGTACTTC. This translates into CASSQGVGRYALETQYF.

The chain carries TRBV4-1 and TRBJ2-3; TRBD1 matches at 7 bases. Trimming at V came to 0 bases and at J to 3 bases, leaving 6 bases not matched to a gene. The CDR3 extends over 16 amino acids. Germline CDR1 and CDR2: MGHRA and YSYEKL. The CDR3 nucleotides read TGCGCCAGCAGCCAAGAACCGGTACAGGGGACAGATACGCAGTATTTT. This sequence encodes CASSQEPVQGTDTQYF.

V and J are TRBV21-1 and TRBJ2-5; the table's D call of TRBD2 was not tested on the DNA. TRBV21-1 is classified as a pseudogene. The CDR3 is 14 amino acids. The CDR3 here is CASSGWEDQETQYF. The CDR3 DNA reads TGTGCCAGCAGCGGCTGGGAGGACCAAGAGACCCAGTACTTC.

The gene calls are TRBV30 and TRBJ2-1; 11 bases map to TRBD2. Germline CDR1 is GTSNPN and CDR2 is SVGIG (reference sequence). The CDR3 sequence is 15 residues long. V lost 5 bases to trimming and J lost 6 bases; unmatched junction nucleotides: 9. CDR3 protein: CAWGWLAGGTNEQFF. In DNA form, the CDR3 reads TGTGCCTGGGGTTGGCTAGCGGGAGGAACCAATGAGCAGTTCTTC.

Here the CDR3 DNA reads TGTGCCAGTAGTATCGGGGGGACCTACGAGCAGTACTTC. It specifies CASSIGGTYEQYF. The gene calls are TRBV19 and TRBJ2-7; 7 bases line up with TRBD2. CDR1 is LNHDA and CDR2 is SQIVND in the germline V gene (reference sequence). The CDR3 contains 13 residues. The V gene end was trimmed by 3 bases and the J gene end by 2 bases; junction bases not matched to a gene: 1. The full variable domain, completed using reference TRBV19 and TRBJ2-7, is DGGITQSPKYLFRKEGQNVTLSCEQNLNHDAMYWYRQDPGQGLRLIYYSQIVNDFQKGDIAEGYSVSREKKESFPLTVTSAQKNPTAFYLCASSIGGTYEQYFGPGTRLTVT.

This clone was seen only a few times. The J gene is TRBJ1-2, the V gene TRBV12-3 or TRBV12-4; D gene unclear. This CDR3 region has 12 residues. V was trimmed by 4 bases and J by 10 bases, leaving 13 bases between them. In nucleotides, the CDR3 is TGTGCCAGCAGTTCCCCCACGCGAGACTACACCTTC. Translated: CASSSPTRDYTF.

The chain joins TRBV19 to TRBJ2-5, with D perhaps TRBD1 (6 bases). This CDR3 comprises 16 residues. Trimming removed 5 bases from V and 5 bases from J, with 21 bases in between. CDR1 and CDR2 from the germline V gene are LNHDA and SQIVND (reference sequence). The CDR3: CASSPVGTPGWETQYF. The CDR3 coding sequence is TGTGCCAGTAGTCCCGTGGGGACACCCGGGTGGGAGACCCAGTACTTC.

The rearrangement uses TRBV27 and TRBJ2-7, with TRBD2 matching 8 bases. Looked up from germline, CDR1 is MNHEY and CDR2 is SMNVEV (reference sequence). The length of the CDR3 is 17 residues. The J segment lost 3 bases and the V segment lost 7 bases, leaving 17 bases of the junction unmatched. This CDR3 reads CASTLKAPLAEIYEQYF. CDR3 DNA sequence: TGTGCCAGCACCCTTAAGGCCCCACTAGCGGAGATCTACGAGCAGTACTTC.

The DNA of the CDR3 is TGTGCCAGCAGGAGACTAGCGGGACGCTCCTACGAGCAGTACTTC. It encodes CASRRLAGRSYEQYF. The chain uses TRBV6-5 and TRBJ2-7, with 11 bases that match TRBD2. Germline-derived CDR1 and CDR2 are MNHEY and SVGAGI. The CDR3 is made up of 15 amino acids. The V gene end was trimmed by 6 bases and the J gene end by 0 bases; junction bases not matched to a gene: 4.

V usage is TRBV7-8 and J usage is TRBJ2-1; 7 positions match TRBD2. This CDR3 contains 16 residues. The J segment lost 1 base and the V segment lost 6 bases, leaving 9 bases of the junction unmatched. Germline CDR1 is SGHVS and CDR2 is FQNEAQ. Here the CDR3 DNA reads TGTGCCAGCAGACTATCGGGTAGCGGGTCCTACAATGAGCAGTTCTTC. The encoded protein is CASRLSGSGSYNEQFF.